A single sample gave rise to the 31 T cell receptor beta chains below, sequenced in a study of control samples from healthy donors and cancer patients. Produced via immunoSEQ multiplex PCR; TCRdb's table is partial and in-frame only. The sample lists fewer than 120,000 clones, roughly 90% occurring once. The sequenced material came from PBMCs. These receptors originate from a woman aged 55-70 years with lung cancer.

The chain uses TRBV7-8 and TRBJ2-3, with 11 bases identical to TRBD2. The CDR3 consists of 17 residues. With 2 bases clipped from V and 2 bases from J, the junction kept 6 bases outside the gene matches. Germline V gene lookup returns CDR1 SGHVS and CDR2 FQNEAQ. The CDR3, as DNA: TGTGCCAGCAGCTTATTAGCGGGGGGGCTTTACACAGATACGCAGTATTTT. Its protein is CASSLLAGGLYTDTQYF.

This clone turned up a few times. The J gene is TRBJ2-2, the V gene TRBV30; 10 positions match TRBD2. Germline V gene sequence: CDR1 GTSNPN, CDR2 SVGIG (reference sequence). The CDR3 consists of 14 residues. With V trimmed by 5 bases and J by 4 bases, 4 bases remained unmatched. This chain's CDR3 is CAWRTSGSTGELFF. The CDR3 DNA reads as TGTGCCTGGCGGACTAGCGGATCCACCGGGGAGCTGTTTTTT.

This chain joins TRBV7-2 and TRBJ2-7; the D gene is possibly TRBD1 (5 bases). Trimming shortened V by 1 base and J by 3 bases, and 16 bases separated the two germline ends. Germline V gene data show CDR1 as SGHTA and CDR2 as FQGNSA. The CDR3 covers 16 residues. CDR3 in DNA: TGTGCCAGCAGCTTAGAGTCATTTGTTCAGGGCTACGAGCAGTACTTC. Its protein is CASSLESFVQGYEQYF.

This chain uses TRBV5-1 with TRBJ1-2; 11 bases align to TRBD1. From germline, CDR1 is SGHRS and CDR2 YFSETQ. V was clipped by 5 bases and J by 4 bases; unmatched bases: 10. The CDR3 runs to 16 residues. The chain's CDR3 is CASRRGQGALPYGYTF. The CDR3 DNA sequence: TGCGCCAGCAGGAGAGGACAGGGGGCGCTTCCCTATGGCTACACCTTC.

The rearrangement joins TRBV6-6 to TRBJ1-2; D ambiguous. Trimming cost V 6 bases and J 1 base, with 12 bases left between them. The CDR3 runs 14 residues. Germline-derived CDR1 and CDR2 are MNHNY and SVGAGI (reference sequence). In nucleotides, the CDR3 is TGTGCCAGCAGCCCACAAGATGATAACTATGGCTACACCTTC. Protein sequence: CASSPQDDNYGYTF.

DNA for the CDR3: TGTGCCAGTAGTCCACCCAGAGGGGCCAACGTCCTGACTTTC. Translating it yields CASSPPRGANVLTF. V gene TRBV19 combines with J gene TRBJ2-6, with D uncertain. The V gene lost 5 bases and the J gene lost 4 bases, with 9 bases spanning the gap. The CDR3 length is 14 residues. Germline lookup yields CDR1 LNHDA and CDR2 SQIVND (reference sequence).

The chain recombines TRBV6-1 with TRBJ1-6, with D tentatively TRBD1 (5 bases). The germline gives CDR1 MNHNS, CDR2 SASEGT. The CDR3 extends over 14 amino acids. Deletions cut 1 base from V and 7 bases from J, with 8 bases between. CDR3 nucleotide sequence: TGTGCCAGCAGTGAAGAAGCAGGGAATTCACCCCTCCACTTT. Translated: CASSEEAGNSPLHF.

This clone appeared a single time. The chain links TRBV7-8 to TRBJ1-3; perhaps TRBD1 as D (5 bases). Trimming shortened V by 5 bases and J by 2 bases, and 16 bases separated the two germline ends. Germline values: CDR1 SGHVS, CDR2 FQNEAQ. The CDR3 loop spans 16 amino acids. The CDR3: CASSPGTSHPGNTIYF. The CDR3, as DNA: TGTGCCAGCAGCCCCGGGACGTCGCATCCTGGAAACACCATATATTTT.

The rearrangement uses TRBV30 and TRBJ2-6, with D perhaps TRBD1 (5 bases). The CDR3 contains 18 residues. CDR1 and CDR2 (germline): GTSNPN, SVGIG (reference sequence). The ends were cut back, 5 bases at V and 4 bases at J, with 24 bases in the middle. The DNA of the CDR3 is TGTGCCTGGTCAGTGTCGGCAGGGCAATTCGGAGGGGCCAACGTCCTGACTTTC. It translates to CAWSVSAGQFGGANVLTF. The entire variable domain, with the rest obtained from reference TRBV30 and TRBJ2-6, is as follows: SQTIHQWPATLVQPVGSPLSLECTVEGTSNPNLYWYRQAAGRGLQLLFYSVGIGQISSEVPQNLSASRPQDRQFILSSKKLLLSDSGFYLCAWSVSAGQFGGANVLTFGAGSRLTVL.

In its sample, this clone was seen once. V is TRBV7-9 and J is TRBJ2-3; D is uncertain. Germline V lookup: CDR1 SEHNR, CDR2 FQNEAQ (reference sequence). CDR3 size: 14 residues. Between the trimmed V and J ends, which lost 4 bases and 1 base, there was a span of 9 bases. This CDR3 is CASSWTVGTDTQYF. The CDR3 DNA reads TGTGCCAGCAGCTGGACGGTGGGCACAGATACGCAGTATTTT.

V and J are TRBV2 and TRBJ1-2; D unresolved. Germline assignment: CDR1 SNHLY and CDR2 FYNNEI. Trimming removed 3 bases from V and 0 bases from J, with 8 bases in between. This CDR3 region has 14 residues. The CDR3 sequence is CASSDTLPNYGYTF. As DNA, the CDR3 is TGTGCCAGCAGTGATACACTCCCTAACTATGGCTACACCTTC. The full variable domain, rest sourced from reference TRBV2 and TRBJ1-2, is EPEVTQTPSHQVTQMGQEVILRCVPISNHLYFYWYRQILGQKVEFLVSFYNNEISEKSEIFDDQFSVERPDGSNFTLKIRSTKLEDSAMYFCASSDTLPNYGYTFGSGTRLTVV.

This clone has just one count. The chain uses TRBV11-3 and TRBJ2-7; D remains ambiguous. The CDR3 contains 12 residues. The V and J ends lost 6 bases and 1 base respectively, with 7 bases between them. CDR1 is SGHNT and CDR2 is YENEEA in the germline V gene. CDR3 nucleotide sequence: TGTGCCAGCAGGTTGTCGTCCTACGAGCAGTACTTC. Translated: CASRLSSYEQYF.

The CDR3 reads CASSLGPQGSGNTIYF. The DNA of the CDR3 is TGCGCCAGCAGCTTAGGTCCACAGGGATCTGGAAACACCATATATTTT. The J gene is TRBJ1-3, the V gene TRBV5-1; D possibly corresponds to TRBD1 (6 bases). The V and J ends lost 2 bases and 1 base respectively, with 13 bases between them. Germline V gives CDR1 SGHRS, CDR2 YFSETQ. This CDR3 has 16 residues.

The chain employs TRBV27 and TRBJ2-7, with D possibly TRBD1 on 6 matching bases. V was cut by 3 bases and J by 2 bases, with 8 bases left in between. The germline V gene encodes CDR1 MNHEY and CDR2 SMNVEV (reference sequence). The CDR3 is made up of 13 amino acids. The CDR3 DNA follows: TGTGCCAGCAGTTTCCAGGGGACCTACGAGCAGTACTTC. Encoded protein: CASSFQGTYEQYF.

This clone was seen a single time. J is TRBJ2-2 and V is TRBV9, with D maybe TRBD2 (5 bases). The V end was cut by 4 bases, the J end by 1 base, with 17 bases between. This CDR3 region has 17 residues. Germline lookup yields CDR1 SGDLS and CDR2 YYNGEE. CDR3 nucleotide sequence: TGTGCCAGCAGCCTCATAGGGAGTTTAGGGAACACCGGGGAGCTGTTTTTT. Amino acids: CASSLIGSLGNTGELFF.

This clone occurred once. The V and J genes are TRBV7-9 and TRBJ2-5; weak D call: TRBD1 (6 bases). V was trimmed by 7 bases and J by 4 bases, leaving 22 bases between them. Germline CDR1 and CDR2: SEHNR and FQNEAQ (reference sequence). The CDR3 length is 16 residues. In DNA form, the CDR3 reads TGTGCCAGCACCTCACAAACCGGAAGCAGGGGAGAGACCCAGTACTTC. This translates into CASTSQTGSRGETQYF.

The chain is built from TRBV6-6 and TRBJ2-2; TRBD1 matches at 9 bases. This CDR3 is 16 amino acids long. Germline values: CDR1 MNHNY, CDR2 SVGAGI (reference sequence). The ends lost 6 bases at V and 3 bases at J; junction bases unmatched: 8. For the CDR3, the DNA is TGTGCCAGCAGATCTCCGGGACAGGGACACACCGGGGAGCTGTTTTTT. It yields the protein CASRSPGQGHTGELFF.

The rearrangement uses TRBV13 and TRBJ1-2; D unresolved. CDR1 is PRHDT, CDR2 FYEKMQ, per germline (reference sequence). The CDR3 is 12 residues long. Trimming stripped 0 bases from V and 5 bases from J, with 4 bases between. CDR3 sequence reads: CASSLGEYGYTF. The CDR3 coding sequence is TGTGCCAGCAGCTTAGGGGAATATGGCTACACCTTC.

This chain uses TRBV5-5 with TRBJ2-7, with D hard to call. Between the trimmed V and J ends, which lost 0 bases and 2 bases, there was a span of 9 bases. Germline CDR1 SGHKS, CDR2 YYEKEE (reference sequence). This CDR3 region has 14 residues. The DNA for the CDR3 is TGTGCCAGCAGCTTGGAATATATACCCTACGAGCAGTACTTC. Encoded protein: CASSLEYIPYEQYF.

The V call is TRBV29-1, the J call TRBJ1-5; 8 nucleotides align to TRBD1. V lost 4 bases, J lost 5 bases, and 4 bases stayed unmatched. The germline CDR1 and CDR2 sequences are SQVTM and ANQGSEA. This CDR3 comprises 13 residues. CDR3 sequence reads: CSVGGQGDQPQHF. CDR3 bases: TGCAGCGTTGGCGGACAGGGAGATCAGCCCCAGCATTTT.

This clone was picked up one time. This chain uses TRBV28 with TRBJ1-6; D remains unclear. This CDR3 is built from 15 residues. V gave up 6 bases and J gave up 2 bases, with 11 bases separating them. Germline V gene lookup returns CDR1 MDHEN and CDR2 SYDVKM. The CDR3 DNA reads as TGTGCCAGCAGACGCACAGAGACCTATAATTCACCCCTCCACTTT. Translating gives CASRRTETYNSPLHF.

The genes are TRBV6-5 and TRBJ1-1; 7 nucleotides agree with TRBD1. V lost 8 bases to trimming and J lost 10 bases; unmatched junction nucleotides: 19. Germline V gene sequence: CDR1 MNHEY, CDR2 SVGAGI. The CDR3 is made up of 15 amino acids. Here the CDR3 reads CASYHLSAGGMGAFF. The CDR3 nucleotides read TGTGCCAGCTATCACCTAAGCGCAGGGGGGATGGGAGCTTTCTTT.

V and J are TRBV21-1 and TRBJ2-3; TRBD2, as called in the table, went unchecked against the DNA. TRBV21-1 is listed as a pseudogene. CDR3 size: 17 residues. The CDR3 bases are TGTGCCAGCAGCATAGAGGGGGGGCAGGCAAGCACAGATACGCAGTATTTT. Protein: CASSIEGGQASTDTQYF.

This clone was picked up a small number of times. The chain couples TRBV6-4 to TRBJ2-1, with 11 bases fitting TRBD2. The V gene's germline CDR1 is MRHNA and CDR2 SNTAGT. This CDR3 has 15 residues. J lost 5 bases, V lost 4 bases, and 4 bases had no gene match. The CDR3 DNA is TGTGCCAGCAGTGCGACTAGCGGGGCCCACAATGAGCAGTTCTTC. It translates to CASSATSGAHNEQFF.

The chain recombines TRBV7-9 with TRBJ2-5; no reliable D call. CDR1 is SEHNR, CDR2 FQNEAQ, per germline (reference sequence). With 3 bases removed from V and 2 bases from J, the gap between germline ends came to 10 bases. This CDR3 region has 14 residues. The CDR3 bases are TGTGCCAGCAGCTTTATTTACGGGCAAGAGACCCAGTACTTC. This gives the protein CASSFIYGQETQYF.

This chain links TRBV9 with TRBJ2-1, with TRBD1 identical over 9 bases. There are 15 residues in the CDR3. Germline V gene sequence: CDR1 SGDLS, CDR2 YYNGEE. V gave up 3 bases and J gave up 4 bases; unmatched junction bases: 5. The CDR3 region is CASSGRDREYNEQFF. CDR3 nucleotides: TGTGCCAGCAGCGGCCGGGACAGGGAGTACAATGAGCAGTTCTTC.

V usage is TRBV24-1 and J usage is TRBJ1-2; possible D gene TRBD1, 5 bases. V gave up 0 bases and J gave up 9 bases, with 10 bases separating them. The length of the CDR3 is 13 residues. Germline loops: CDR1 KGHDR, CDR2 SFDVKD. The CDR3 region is CATSDLVRGSYTF. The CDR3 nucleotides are TGTGCCACCAGTGATTTGGTGAGGGGAAGCTACACCTTC.

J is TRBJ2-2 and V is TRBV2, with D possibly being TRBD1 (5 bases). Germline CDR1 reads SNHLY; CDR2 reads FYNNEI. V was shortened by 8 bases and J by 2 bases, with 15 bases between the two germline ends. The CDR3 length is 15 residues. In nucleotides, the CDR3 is TGTGCCAGCTCTCTCGACAGCGAAAACACCGGGGAGCTGTTTTTT. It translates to CASSLDSENTGELFF. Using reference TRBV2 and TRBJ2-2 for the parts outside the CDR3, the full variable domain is EPEVTQTPSHQVTQMGQEVILRCVPISNHLYFYWYRQILGQKVEFLVSFYNNEISEKSEIFDDQFSVERPDGSNFTLKIRSTKLEDSAMYFCASSLDSENTGELFFGEGSRLTVL.

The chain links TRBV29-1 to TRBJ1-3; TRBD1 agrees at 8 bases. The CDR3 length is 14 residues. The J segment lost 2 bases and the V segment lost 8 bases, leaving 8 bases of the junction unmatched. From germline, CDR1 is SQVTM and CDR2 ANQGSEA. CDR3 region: CSTATGAAGNTIYF. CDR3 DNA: TGCAGCACTGCGACAGGGGCCGCTGGAAACACCATATATTTT.

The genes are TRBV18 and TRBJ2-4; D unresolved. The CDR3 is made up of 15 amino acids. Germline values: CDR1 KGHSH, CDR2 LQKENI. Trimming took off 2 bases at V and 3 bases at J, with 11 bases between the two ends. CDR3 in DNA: TGTGCCAGCTCACCAAGGAAGGACGGCAAAAACATTCAGTACTTC. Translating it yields CASSPRKDGKNIQYF.

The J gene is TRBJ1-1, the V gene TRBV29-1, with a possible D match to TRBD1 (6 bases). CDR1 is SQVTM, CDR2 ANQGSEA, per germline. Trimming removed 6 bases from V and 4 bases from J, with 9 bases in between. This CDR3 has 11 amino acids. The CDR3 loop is CSVSRGTEAFF. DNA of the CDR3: TGCAGCGTCAGCAGGGGCACTGAAGCTTTCTTT.